Reported below is one TCR beta chain. Methods used by the authors: Reference gene primer amplification yielded estimated nucleated cell counts. TCRdb keeps only in-frame clones here, not all; method: immunoSEQ multiplex PCR. V and J calls and clone size are given by that table; D and trimming were obtained from the DNA. The sample consists of 63,000 or so clones, about nine tenths of them appearing once. The ends lost 9 bases at V and 0 bases at J; junction bases unmatched: 4. There are 14 residues in the CDR3. Germline CDR1 and CDR2: MNHEY and SMNVEV (reference sequence). The sample is drawn from a study of blood T cell repertoires in COVID-19. Across the whole study: Some COVID-19 samples were acute and others convalescent; all came from the United States, Italy and Spain. In each case, the material was cDNA or gDNA derived from T cells, B-cell-depleted T cells, or PBMCs.

The TCR originated in a man aged 55 to 69 with acute or convalescent COVID-19. This chain links TRBV27 with TRBJ2-1; TRBD1 matches at 8 bases. Sequencing used peripheral blood. CDR3: CARGQASSYNEQFF. CDR3 DNA sequence: TGTGCCAGGGGACAGGCCAGCTCCTACAATGAGCAGTTCTTC.